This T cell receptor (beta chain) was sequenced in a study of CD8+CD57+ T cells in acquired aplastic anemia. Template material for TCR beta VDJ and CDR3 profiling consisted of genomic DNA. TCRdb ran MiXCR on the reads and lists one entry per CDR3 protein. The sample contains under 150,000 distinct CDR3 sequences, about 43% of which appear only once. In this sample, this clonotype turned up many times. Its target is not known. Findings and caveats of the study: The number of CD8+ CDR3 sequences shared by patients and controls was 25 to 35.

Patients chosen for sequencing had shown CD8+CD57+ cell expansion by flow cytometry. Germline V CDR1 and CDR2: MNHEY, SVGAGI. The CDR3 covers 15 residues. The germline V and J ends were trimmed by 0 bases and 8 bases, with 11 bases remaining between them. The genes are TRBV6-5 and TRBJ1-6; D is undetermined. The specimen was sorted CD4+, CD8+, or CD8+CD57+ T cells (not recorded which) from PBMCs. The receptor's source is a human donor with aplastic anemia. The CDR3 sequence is CASSYSTGVDSPLHF. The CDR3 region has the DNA TGTGCCAGCAGTTACTCGACGGGCGTAGATTCACCCCTCCACTTT.